One T cell receptor (beta chain) is described in this entry. The data were taken from a study of blood T cell repertoires in COVID-19. TCRdb keeps only in-frame clones here, not all; method: immunoSEQ multiplex PCR. This table has 300,000 to 450,000 clones, 88% appearing once. Germline CDR1 is SGHKS and CDR2 is YYEKEE (reference sequence). V lost 6 bases and J 9 bases, leaving 16 bases between the germline ends. This CDR3 is built from 13 residues. The J gene is TRBJ2-1, the V gene TRBV5-5; TRBD1 might be the D (5 bases). The sequence derives from a young woman who had been exposed to COVID-19. Sequenced sample: PBMCs or T cells enriched from blood (not recorded which). CDR3 DNA: TGTGCCAGCACGACGTCCCAGGGCCCTGAGCAGTTCTTC. Its protein product is CASTTSQGPEQFF.